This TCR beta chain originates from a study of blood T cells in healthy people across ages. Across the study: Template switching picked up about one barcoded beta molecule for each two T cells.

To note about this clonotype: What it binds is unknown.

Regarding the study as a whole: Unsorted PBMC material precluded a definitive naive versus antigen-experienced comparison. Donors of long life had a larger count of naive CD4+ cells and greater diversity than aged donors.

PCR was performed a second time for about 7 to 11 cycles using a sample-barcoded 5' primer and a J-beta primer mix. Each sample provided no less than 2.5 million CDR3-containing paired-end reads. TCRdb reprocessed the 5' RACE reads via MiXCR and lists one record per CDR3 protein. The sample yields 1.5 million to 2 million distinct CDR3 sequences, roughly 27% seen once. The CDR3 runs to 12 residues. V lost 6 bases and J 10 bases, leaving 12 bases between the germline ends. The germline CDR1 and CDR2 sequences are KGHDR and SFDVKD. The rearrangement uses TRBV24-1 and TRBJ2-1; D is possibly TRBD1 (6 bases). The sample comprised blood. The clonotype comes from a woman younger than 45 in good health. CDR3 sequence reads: CATSSGQLEQFF. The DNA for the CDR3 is TGTGCCACCAGTTCAGGACAGCTCGAGCAGTTCTTC.